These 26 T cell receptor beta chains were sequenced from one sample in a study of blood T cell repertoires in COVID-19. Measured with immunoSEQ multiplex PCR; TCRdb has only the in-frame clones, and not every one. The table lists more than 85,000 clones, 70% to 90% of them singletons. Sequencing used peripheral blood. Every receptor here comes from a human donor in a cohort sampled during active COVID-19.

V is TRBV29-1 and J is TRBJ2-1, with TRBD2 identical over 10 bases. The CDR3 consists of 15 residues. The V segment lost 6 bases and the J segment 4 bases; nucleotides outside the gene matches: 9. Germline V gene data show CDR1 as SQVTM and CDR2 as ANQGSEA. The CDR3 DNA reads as TGCAGCGTCACCTCGCCTAGCGGGAGTTACAATGAGCAGTTCTTC. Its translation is CSVTSPSGSYNEQFF.

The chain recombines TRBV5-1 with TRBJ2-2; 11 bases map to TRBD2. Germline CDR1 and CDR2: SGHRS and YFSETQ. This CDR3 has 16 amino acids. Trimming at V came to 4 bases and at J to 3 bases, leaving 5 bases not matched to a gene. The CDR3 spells CASSRGTSGYTGELFF. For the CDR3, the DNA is TGCGCCAGCAGCAGAGGGACTAGCGGATACACCGGGGAGCTGTTTTTT.

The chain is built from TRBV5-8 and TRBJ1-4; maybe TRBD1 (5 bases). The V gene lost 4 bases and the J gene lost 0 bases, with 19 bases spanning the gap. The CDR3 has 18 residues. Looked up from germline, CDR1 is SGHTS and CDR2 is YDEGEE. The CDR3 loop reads CASSLYRGGTPTNEKLFF. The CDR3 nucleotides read TGTGCCAGCAGCCTCTATCGGGGGGGAACTCCAACTAATGAAAAACTGTTTTTT.

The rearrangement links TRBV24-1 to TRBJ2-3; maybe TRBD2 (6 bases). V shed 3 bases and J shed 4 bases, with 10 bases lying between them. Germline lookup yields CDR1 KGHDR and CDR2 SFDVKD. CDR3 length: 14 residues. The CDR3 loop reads CATSDTREPDTQYF. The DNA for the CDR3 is TGTGCCACCAGTGATACCCGGGAGCCAGATACGCAGTATTTT.

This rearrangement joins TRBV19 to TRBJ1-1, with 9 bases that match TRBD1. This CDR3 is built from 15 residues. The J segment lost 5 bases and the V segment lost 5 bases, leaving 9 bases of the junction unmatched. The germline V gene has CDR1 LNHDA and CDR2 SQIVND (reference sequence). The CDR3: CASSLAATGGTEAFF. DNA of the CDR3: TGTGCCAGTAGTCTCGCTGCGACAGGGGGTACTGAAGCTTTCTTT.

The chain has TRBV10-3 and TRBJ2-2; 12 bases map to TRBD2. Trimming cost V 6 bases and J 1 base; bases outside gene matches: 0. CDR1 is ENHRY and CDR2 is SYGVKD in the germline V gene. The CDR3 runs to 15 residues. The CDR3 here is CAIRLAGGNTGELFF. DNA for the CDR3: TGTGCCATCAGACTAGCGGGAGGGAACACCGGGGAGCTGTTTTTT.

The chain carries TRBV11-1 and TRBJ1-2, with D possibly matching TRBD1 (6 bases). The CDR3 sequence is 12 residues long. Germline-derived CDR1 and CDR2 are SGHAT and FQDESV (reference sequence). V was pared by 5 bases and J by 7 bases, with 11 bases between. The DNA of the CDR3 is TGTGCCAGCAGCGCACAGGGTGCTGGCTACACCTTC. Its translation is CASSAQGAGYTF.

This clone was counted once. CDR3 protein: CASSLFQQETQYF. The CDR3 nucleotides read TGTGCCAGCAGTTTATTTCAACAAGAGACCCAGTACTTC. This chain uses TRBV12-3 or TRBV12-4 with TRBJ2-5; unclear D gene. V lost 2 bases, J lost 2 bases, and 6 bases lay in between. The length of the CDR3 is 13 residues.

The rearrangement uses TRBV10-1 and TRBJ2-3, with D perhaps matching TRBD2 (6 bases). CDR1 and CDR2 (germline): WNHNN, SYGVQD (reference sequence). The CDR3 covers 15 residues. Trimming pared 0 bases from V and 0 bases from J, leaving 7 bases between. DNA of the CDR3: TGCGCCAGCAGTGAGTCCGGGGGAAGCACAGATACGCAGTATTTT. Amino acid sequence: CASSESGGSTDTQYF.

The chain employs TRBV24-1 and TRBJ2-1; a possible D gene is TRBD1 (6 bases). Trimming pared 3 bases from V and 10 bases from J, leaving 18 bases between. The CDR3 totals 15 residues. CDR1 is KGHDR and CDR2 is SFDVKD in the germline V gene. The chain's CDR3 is CATSDLLGVGAEQFF. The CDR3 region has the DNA TGTGCCACCAGTGATCTCCTGGGAGTGGGGGCGGAGCAGTTCTTC.

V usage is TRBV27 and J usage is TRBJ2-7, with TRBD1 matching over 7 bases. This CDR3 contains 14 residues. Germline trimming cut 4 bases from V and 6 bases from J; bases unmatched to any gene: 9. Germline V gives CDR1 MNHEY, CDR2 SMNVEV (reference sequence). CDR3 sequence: CASSSHRGTGEQYF. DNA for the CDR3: TGTGCCAGCAGTTCCCACAGGGGTACTGGCGAGCAGTACTTC.

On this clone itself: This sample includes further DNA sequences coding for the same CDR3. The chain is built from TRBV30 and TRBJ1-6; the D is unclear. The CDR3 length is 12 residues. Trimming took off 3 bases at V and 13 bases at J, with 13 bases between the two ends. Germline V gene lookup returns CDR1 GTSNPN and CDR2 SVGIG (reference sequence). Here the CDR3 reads CAWRPPGGPLHF. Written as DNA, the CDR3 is TGTGCCTGGAGACCACCCGGAGGGCCCCTCCACTTT.

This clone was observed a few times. CDR3 bases: TGTGCCAGCAGCATGTATGCCGGCGGGTCTGGAAACACCATATATTTT. It is translated as CASSMYAGGSGNTIYF. V is TRBV7-2 and J is TRBJ1-3; D is ambiguous. CDR1 is SGHTA, CDR2 FQGNSA, per germline. The V gene lost 5 bases and the J gene lost 1 base, with 15 bases spanning the gap. The CDR3 has 16 residues.

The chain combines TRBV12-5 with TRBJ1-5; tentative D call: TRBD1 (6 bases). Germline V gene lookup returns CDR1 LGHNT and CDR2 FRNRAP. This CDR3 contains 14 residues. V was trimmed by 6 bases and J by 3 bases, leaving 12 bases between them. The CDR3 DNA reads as TGTGCTAGTGGCCCCCGGGACAACAATCAGCCCCAGCATTTT. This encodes CASGPRDNNQPQHF.

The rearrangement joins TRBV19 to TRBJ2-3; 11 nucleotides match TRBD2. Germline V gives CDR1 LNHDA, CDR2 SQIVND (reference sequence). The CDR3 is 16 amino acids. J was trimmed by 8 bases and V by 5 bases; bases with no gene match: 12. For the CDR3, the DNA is TGTGCCAGTAGTGACCTTAGCGGGGGGGCTTTAGGTACGCAGTATTTT. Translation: CASSDLSGGALGTQYF.

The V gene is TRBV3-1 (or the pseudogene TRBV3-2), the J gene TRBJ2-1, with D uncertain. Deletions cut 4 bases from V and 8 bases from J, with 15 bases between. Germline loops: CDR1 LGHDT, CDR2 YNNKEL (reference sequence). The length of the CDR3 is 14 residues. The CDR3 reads CASSRPNSAYEQFF. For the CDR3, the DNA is TGTGCCAGCAGCCGACCTAACAGTGCCTATGAGCAGTTCTTC.

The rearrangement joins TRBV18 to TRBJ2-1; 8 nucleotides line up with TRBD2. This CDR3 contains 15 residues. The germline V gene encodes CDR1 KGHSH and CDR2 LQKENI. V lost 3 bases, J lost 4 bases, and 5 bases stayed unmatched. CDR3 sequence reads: CASSPSLAGYNEQFF. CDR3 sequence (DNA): TGTGCCAGCTCACCGAGCCTAGCGGGTTACAATGAGCAGTTCTTC. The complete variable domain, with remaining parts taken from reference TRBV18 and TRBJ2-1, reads NAGVMQNPRHLVRRRGQEARLRCSPMKGHSHVYWYRQLPEEGLKFMVYLQKENIIDESGMPKERFSAEFPKEGPSILRIQQVVRGDSAAYFCASSPSLAGYNEQFFGPGTRLTVL.

The DNA for the CDR3 is TGTGCCAGCAGTGAAGACAAAAATAGCAATCAGCCCCAGCATTTT. Its translation: CASSEDKNSNQPQHF. This chain connects TRBV2 to TRBJ1-5, with D unclear. The CDR3 covers 15 residues. V was clipped by 1 base and J by 0 bases, with 7 bases between them. Germline V lookup: CDR1 SNHLY, CDR2 FYNNEI.

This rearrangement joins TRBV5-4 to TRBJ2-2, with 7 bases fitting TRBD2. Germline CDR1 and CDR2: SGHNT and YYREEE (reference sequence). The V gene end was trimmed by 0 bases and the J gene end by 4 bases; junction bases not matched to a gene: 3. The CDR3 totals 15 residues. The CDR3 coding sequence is TGTGCCAGCAGCTTGGCGGGAGGATCCACCGGGGAGCTGTTTTTT. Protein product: CASSLAGGSTGELFF.

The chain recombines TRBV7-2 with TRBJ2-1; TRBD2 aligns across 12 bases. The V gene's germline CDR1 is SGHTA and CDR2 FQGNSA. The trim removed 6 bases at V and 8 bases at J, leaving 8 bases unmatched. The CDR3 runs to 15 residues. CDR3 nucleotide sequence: TGTGCCAGCAGGATCGGACTAGCGGGAACCCATGAGCAGTTCTTC. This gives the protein CASRIGLAGTHEQFF.

CDR3 sequence: CASSTGTASGGSGELFF. The DNA of the CDR3 is TGTGCCAGCAGCACTGGTACCGCTAGCGGGGGTTCTGGGGAGCTGTTTTTT. The genes are TRBV7-9 and TRBJ2-2; 10 positions match TRBD2. Looked up from germline, CDR1 is SEHNR and CDR2 is FQNEAQ (reference sequence). V lost 5 bases and J lost 8; bases outside the gene matches: 14. CDR3 length: 17 amino acids.

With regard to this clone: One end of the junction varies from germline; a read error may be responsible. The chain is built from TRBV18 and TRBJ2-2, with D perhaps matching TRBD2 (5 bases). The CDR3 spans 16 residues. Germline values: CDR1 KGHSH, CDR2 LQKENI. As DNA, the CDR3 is TGTGCCAGCTCCCCACGGCGGGCAGGAAACACCGGGGAGCTGTTTTTT. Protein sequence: CASSPRRAGNTGELFF.

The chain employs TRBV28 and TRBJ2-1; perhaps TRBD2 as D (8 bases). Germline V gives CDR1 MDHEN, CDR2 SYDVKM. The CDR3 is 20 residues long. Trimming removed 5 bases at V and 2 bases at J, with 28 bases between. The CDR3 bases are TGTGCCAGCAGTCGCCTACCGGGACAGCGTACTAGCGGTGCCTACAATGAGCAGTTCTTC. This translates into CASSRLPGQRTSGAYNEQFF.

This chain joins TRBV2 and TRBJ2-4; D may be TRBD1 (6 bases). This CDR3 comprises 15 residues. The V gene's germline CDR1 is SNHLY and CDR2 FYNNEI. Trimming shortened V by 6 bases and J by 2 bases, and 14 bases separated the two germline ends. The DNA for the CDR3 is TGTGCCAGCAGCTCACAGGGAACCTCCAAAAACATTCAGTACTTC. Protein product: CASSSQGTSKNIQYF.

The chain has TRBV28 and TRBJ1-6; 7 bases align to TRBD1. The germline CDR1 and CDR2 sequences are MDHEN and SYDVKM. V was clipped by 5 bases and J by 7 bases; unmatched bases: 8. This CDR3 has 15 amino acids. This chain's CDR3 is CASSGAQGGNSPLHF. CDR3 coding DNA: TGTGCCAGCAGTGGAGCTCAGGGGGGAAATTCACCCCTCCACTTT.

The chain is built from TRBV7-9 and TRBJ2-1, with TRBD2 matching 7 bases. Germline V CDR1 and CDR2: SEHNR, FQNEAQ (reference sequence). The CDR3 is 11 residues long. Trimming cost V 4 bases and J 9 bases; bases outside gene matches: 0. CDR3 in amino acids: CASSWGGEQFF. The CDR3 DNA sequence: TGTGCCAGCAGCTGGGGGGGTGAGCAGTTCTTC.